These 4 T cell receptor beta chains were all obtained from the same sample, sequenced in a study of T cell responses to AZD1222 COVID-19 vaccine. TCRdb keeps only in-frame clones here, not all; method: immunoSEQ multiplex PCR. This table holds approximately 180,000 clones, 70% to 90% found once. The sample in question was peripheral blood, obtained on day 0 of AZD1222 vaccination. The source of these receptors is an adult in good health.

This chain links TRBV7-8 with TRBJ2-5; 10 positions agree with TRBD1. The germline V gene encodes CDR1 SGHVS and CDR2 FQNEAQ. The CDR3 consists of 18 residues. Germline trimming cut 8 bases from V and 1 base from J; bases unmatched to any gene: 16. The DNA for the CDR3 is TGTGCCAGCGATCTATCGCGGGGGACAGGGGCCTTCCAAGAGACCCAGTACTTC. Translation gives CASDLSRGTGAFQETQYF.

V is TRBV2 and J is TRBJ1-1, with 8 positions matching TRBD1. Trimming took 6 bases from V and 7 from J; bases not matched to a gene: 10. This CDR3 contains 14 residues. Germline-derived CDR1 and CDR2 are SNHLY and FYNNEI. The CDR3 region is CASSPQTGDGEAFF. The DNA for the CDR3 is TGTGCCAGCAGCCCACAGACAGGGGATGGTGAAGCTTTCTTT.

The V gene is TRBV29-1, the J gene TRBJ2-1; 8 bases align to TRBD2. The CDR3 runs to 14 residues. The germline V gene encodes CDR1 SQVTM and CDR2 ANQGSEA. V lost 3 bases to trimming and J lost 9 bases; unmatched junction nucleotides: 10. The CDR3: CSVDKAGLVSEQFF. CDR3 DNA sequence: TGCAGCGTTGATAAGGCGGGACTAGTTTCTGAGCAGTTCTTC.

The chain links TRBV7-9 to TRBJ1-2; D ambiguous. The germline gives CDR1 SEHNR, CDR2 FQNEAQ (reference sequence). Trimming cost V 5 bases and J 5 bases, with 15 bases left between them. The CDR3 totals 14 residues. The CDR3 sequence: CASSPKGRKYGYTF. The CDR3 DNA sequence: TGTGCCAGCAGCCCAAAGGGTCGCAAGTATGGCTACACCTTC.